These T cell receptor beta chains were read from a single sample in a study of CD4+ T cells in melanoma. The repertoire was sequenced with immunoSEQ multiplex PCR; TCRdb's copy has only in-frame clones and lacks some. The table has around 55,000 clones, over 60% seen once. The material sequenced was tumor tissue. The source is a human donor with melanoma. Each CDR3 is given with its conserved first and last residue. D genes are given only for firm matches. Not every row has a clone size; where given, it reads once, few, many or a size class.

clone_size j_call d_call v_call cdr3_nt cdr3_aa
NA TRBJ2-2 TRBD2 TRBV7-8 TGTGCCAGCTTCGGACTAGCTGACACCGGGGAGCTGTTTTTT CASFGLADTGELFF
few TRBJ2-2 NA TRBV5-5 TGTGCCAGCAGCTTCAACGCCGGGGAGCTGTTTTTT CASSFNAGELFF
NA TRBJ2-1 TRBD1 TRBV7-7 TGTGCTAGCAGCTTAGAATGGAACCCGGGACAGGGATTCGATGAGCAGTTCTTC CASSLEWNPGQGFDEQFF
NA TRBJ2-5 TRBD2 TRBV7-8 TGTGCCAGCAGCCCGCCCCATAGCGGGGGACGCCAAGAGACCCAGTACTTC CASSPPHSGGRQETQYF
NA TRBJ2-7 TRBD2 TRBV5-1 TGCGCCAGCAGCTTTGGTAGCGGGGGCCCCTCCCTCTCTTACGAGCAGTACTTC CASSFGSGGPSLSYEQYF
NA TRBJ1-5 NA TRBV4-1 TGCGCCAGCAGCCAATATACCGGGGAAGATCAGCCCCAGCATTTT CASSQYTGEDQPQHF
once TRBJ2-3 NA TRBV7-8 TGTGCCAGCAGCTTAGCGACGGGGTTCGGTGCAGATACGCAGTATTTT CASSLATGFGADTQYF
NA TRBJ2-3 TRBD2 TRBV10-3 TGTGCCATCAGTGAAATGCGGGGGGTTTCTAGCACAGATACGCAGTATTTT CAISEMRGVSSTDTQYF
NA TRBJ2-7 NA TRBV7-6 TGTGCCAGCAGTGGAGGGGGGGTAGCCTACGAGCAGTACTTC CASSGGGVAYEQYF
NA TRBJ2-7 NA TRBV7-9 TGTGCCAGCAGCTTGCCTAATCCGTGGTACGAGCAGTACTTC CASSLPNPWYEQYF
NA TRBJ2-7 NA TRBV28 TGTGCCAGCAGCAACAGGGTCAACTACGAGCAGTACTTC CASSNRVNYEQYF
medium-sized TRBJ1-2 NA TRBV14 TGTGCCAGCAGCCTTTGGTCCTATGGCTACACCTTC CASSLWSYGYTF
NA TRBJ1-2 NA TRBV18 TGTGCCAGCTCACCAGCACAAACAGGAGTCTATGGCTACACCTTC CASSPAQTGVYGYTF
NA TRBJ2-7 NA TRBV27 TGTGCCAGCAGTTTATTAGGGTACGAGCAGTACTTC CASSLLGYEQYF
NA TRBJ1-3 TRBD1 TRBV7-6 TGTGCCAGCAGCCGAGGACAGGGTAAAAGGGACACCATATATTTT CASSRGQGKRDTIYF
few TRBJ1-1 NA TRBV9 TGTGCCAGCAGCACCAGACAGAACACTGAAGCTTTCTTT CASSTRQNTEAFF
NA TRBJ2-5 NA TRBV5-6 TGTGCCAGCAGCTTGGATCGTAGTTGGAAGACCCAGTACTTC CASSLDRSWKTQYF
NA TRBJ2-2 TRBD2 TRBV11-1 TGTGCCAGCAGCTTAGGACTAGCGGGGGTGAGAGGGGAGCTGTTTTTT CASSLGLAGVRGELFF